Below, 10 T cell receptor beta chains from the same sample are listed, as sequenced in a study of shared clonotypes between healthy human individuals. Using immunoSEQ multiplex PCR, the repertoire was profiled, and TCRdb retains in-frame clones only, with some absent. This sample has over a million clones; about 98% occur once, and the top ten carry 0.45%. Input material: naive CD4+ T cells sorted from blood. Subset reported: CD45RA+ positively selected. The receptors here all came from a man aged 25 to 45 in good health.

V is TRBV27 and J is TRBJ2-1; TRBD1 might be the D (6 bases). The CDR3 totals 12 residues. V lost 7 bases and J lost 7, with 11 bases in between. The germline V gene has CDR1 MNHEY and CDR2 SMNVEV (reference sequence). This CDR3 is CASITQGNEQFF. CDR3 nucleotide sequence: TGTGCCAGCATCACCCAGGGGAATGAGCAGTTCTTC.

Here the CDR3 DNA reads TGTGCCAGCAGCTGGACAGGGTCGGGAGCTAAAGAGACCCAGTACTTC. This sequence encodes CASSWTGSGAKETQYF. V and J are TRBV6-6 and TRBJ2-5; 8 bases agree with TRBD1. The CDR3 has 16 residues. Germline trimming cut 6 bases from V and 3 bases from J; bases unmatched to any gene: 12. The germline CDR1 and CDR2 sequences are MNHNY and SVGAGI (reference sequence).

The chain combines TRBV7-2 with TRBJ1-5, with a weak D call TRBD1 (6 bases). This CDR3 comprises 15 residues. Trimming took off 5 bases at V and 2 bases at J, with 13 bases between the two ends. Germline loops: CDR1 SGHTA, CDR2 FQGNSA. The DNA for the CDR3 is TGTGCCAGCAGCACAAACAGGGTTGGCAATCAGCCCCAGCATTTT. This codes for CASSTNRVGNQPQHF.

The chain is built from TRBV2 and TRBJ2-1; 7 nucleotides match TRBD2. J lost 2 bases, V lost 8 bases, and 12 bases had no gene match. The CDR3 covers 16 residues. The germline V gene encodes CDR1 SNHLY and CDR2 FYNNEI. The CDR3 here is CASAREAGRPYNEQFF. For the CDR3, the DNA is TGTGCCAGCGCCCGGGAGGCAGGGAGGCCCTACAATGAGCAGTTCTTC.

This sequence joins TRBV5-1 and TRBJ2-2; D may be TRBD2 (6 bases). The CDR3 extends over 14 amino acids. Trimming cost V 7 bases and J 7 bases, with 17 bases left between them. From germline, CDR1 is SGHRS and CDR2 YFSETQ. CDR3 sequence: CASAHPGVGGELFF. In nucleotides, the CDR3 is TGCGCCAGCGCCCACCCGGGGGTAGGCGGGGAGCTGTTTTTT.

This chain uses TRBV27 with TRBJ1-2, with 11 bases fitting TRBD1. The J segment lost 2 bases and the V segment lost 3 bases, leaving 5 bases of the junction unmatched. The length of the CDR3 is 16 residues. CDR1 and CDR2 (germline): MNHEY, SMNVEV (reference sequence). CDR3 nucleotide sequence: TGTGCCAGCAGTTTCTTGGGACAGGGGGGAAACTATGGCTACACCTTC. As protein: CASSFLGQGGNYGYTF.

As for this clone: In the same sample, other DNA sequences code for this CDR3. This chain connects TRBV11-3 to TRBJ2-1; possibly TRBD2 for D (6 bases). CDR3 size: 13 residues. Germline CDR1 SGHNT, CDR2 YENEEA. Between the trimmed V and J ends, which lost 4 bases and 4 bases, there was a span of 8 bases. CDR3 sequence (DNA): TGTGCCAGCAGCTCGGGACTGTACAATGAGCAGTTCTTC. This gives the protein CASSSGLYNEQFF.

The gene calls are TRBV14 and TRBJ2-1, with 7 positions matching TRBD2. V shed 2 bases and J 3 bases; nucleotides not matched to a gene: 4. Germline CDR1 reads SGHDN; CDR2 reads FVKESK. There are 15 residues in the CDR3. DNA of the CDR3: TGTGCCAGCAGCCAATCGGGCGGGAGCTACAATGAGCAGTTCTTC. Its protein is CASSQSGGSYNEQFF. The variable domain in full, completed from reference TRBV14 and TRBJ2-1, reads EAGVTQFPSHSVIEKGQTVTLRCDPISGHDNLYWYRRVMGKEIKFLLHFVKESKQDESGMPNNRFLAERTGGTYSTLKVQPAELEDSGVYFCASSQSGGSYNEQFFGPGTRLTVL.

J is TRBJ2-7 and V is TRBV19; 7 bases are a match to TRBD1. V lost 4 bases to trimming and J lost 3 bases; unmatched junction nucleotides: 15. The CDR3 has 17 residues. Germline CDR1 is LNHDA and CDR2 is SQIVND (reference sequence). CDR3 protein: CASSTMGTATIGYEQYF. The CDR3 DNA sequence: TGTGCCAGTAGTACAATGGGGACAGCCACGATCGGCTACGAGCAGTACTTC.

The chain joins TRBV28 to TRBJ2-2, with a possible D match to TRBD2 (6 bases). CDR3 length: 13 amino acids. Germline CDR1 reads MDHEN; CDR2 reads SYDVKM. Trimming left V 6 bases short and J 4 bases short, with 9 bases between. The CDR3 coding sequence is TGTGCCAGCAGGGAGACTAGCACCGGGGAGCTGTTTTTT. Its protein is CASRETSTGELFF.